Each of the 32 T cell receptor beta chains below was sequenced from the same sample in a study of cytomegalovirus exposure and HLA in healthy donors. Sequenced by immunoSEQ multiplex PCR; TCRdb stores in-frame clones only, minus some. The table records about 200,000 clones, around nine tenths of them present only once. Source material: PBMCs. Receptors originate from a woman younger than 30 in good health and CMV-seronegative.

This chain links TRBV7-9 with TRBJ2-2, with 11 bases identical to TRBD1. V lost 4 bases to trimming and J lost 4 bases; unmatched junction nucleotides: 8. The CDR3 is 17 residues long. Germline assignment: CDR1 SEHNR and CDR2 FQNEAQ (reference sequence). This CDR3 reads CASSSTSGTGGTGELFF. The CDR3 region has the DNA TGTGCCAGCAGCTCGACATCCGGGACAGGGGGCACCGGGGAGCTGTTTTTT.

V is TRBV28 and J is TRBJ1-4, with TRBD1 as a possible D gene (6 bases). The CDR3 has 15 amino acids. Germline values: CDR1 MDHEN, CDR2 SYDVKM. The V end was cut by 8 bases, the J end by 0 bases, with 13 bases between. The CDR3 DNA follows: TGTGCCAGCTACGATAACAGGGCAACTAATGAAAAACTGTTTTTT. Its translation is CASYDNRATNEKLFF.

The chain recombines TRBV5-1 with TRBJ1-1, with D perhaps TRBD1 (5 bases). The length of the CDR3 is 14 residues. The germline gives CDR1 SGHRS, CDR2 YFSETQ. Trimming took 0 bases from V and 11 from J, leaving 17 bases between them. CDR3 nucleotides: TGCGCCAGCAGCTTGGCCGGGGGGATCCTTGAGGCTTTCTTT. Translation gives CASSLAGGILEAFF.

This chain links TRBV29-1 with TRBJ1-1; D unclear. CDR3 size: 15 residues. Germline CDR1 and CDR2: SQVTM and ANQGSEA. V dropped 6 bases and J dropped 0 bases, with 17 bases sitting between them. DNA of the CDR3: TGCAGCGTCGGCGGACTGAACCTCTTGAACACTGAAGCTTTCTTT. Translation gives CSVGGLNLLNTEAFF.

The chain links TRBV1 to TRBJ2-5; the table's D call, TRBD2, has no DNA check behind it. TRBV1 is a documented pseudogene. The CDR3 has 15 residues. This CDR3 reads CTSSQSSPSASSQYF. DNA of the CDR3: TGCACCAGCAGCCAATCAAGCCCTTCCGCTTCGTCCCAGTACTTC.

The chain couples TRBV27 to TRBJ2-7; possible D gene TRBD2, 6 bases. This CDR3 has 14 amino acids. Trimming removed 5 bases at V and 3 bases at J, with 14 bases between. Germline V gene lookup returns CDR1 MNHEY and CDR2 SMNVEV (reference sequence). The CDR3 DNA follows: TGTGCCAGCAGTACCCTTTTCGGGAGCTACGAGCAGTACTTC. Its protein product is CASSTLFGSYEQYF.

This sequence joins TRBV19 and TRBJ2-1; possible D gene TRBD2, 6 bases. The CDR3 is made up of 17 amino acids. Trimming took 3 bases from V and 10 from J, leaving 25 bases between them. Germline V gives CDR1 LNHDA, CDR2 SQIVND (reference sequence). The CDR3 is CASSISVSGSLGWEQFF. The CDR3 region has the DNA TGTGCCAGTAGTATTTCCGTCAGCGGGTCCCTCGGGTGGGAGCAGTTCTTC.

V is TRBV9 and J is TRBJ2-2; no clear D. The CDR3 spans 11 residues. Germline CDR1 is SGDLS and CDR2 is YYNGEE. Trimming removed 7 bases from V and 4 bases from J, with 5 bases in between. The CDR3 coding sequence is TGTGCCAGCGGCCGCACCGGGGAGCTGTTTTTT. Translation gives CASGRTGELFF.

The chain couples TRBV11-3 to TRBJ1-1; unclear D gene. The CDR3 spans 13 residues. The germline V gene has CDR1 SGHNT and CDR2 YENEEA. V was clipped by 0 bases and J by 3 bases, with 5 bases between them. CDR3 coding DNA: TGTGCCAGCAGCTTAGATCCGGACACTGAAGCTTTCTTT. It yields the protein CASSLDPDTEAFF.

The gene calls are TRBV2 and TRBJ1-2; D possibly corresponds to TRBD1 (5 bases). V was trimmed by 3 bases and J by 2 bases, leaving 13 bases between them. Per germline, CDR1 SNHLY and CDR2 FYNNEI. This CDR3 has 15 residues. In nucleotides, the CDR3 is TGTGCCAGCAGTGACGGCCTAACAGGAAACTATGGCTACACCTTC. It encodes CASSDGLTGNYGYTF.

This chain links TRBV28 with TRBJ2-2, with D possibly being TRBD2 (5 bases). Germline assignment: CDR1 MDHEN and CDR2 SYDVKM. The CDR3 covers 16 residues. The ends were cut back, 1 base at V and 0 bases at J, with 9 bases in the middle. CDR3: CASSLLRRTNTGELFF. Written as DNA, the CDR3 is TGTGCCAGCAGTTTATTAAGGAGGACGAACACCGGGGAGCTGTTTTTT.

The rearrangement uses TRBV28 and TRBJ1-5; D call uncertain. The CDR3 contains 13 residues. Trimming stripped 1 base from V and 6 bases from J, with 7 bases between. CDR1 and CDR2 (germline): MDHEN, SYDVKM. The CDR3 DNA reads TGTGCCAGCAGTTTATTAGGGAGTCAGCCCCAGCATTTT. Translated, it gives CASSLLGSQPQHF.

The chain couples TRBV4-2 to TRBJ1-4; maybe TRBD1 (6 bases). The germline V and J ends were trimmed by 4 bases and 5 bases, with 17 bases remaining between them. The germline V gene encodes CDR1 LGHNA and CDR2 YNFKEQ. This CDR3 spans 16 amino acids. CDR3 region: CASSPEQGEGNEKLFF. In nucleotides, the CDR3 is TGTGCCAGCAGCCCGGAACAGGGAGAGGGAAATGAAAAACTGTTTTTT.

The chain recombines TRBV2 with TRBJ1-2, with 10 bases identical to TRBD1. In germline, CDR1 is SNHLY, CDR2 FYNNEI. The CDR3 extends over 12 amino acids. V shed 9 bases, J shed 6 bases, and the junction held 4 bases outside the gene matches. The CDR3 DNA reads as TGTGCCAGGACAGGGGGCACGAATGGCTACACCTTC. Its protein product is CARTGGTNGYTF.

The chain joins TRBV28 to TRBJ2-5; TRBD2 matches at 8 bases. Germline values: CDR1 MDHEN, CDR2 SYDVKM. Unmatched junction bases numbered 10, after V lost 3 bases and J lost 1 base. The CDR3 length is 17 residues. The CDR3 reads CASSFPGSGVIQETQYF. The CDR3 nucleotides read TGTGCCAGCAGTTTTCCCGGTAGCGGGGTTATCCAAGAGACCCAGTACTTC.

The gene calls are TRBV4-2 and TRBJ2-3; tentatively, D is TRBD2 (7 bases). V lost 5 bases and J 0 bases, leaving 12 bases between the germline ends. The CDR3 runs to 15 residues. Germline assignment: CDR1 LGHNA and CDR2 YNFKEQ. CDR3 protein: CASSRGGSSTDTQYF. CDR3 bases: TGTGCCAGCAGCAGGGGGGGATCTAGCACAGATACGCAGTATTTT.

The chain recombines TRBV25-1 with TRBJ1-1, with D hard to call. Trimming left V 5 bases short and J 1 base short, with 8 bases between. CDR1 is MGHDK, CDR2 SYGVNS, per germline. CDR3 length: 13 amino acids. DNA for the CDR3: TGTGCCAGCAGTCCGACGGGGAACACTGAAGCTTTCTTT. It specifies CASSPTGNTEAFF.

In this sample, this clone turned up once. CDR3 in amino acids: CASSEATSGFPWGNIQYF. The CDR3 DNA reads TGTGCCAGCAGTGAAGCGACTAGCGGGTTCCCCTGGGGAAACATTCAGTACTTC. The V gene is TRBV6-1, the J gene TRBJ2-4, with 10 nucleotides matching TRBD2. V was clipped by 0 bases and J by 6 bases; unmatched bases: 11. Looked up from germline, CDR1 is MNHNS and CDR2 is SASEGT. This CDR3 contains 18 residues.

The gene calls are TRBV5-1 and TRBJ1-5; D call uncertain. Germline V gene sequence: CDR1 SGHRS, CDR2 YFSETQ. V lost 0 bases to trimming and J lost 1 base, with 8 bases between them. This CDR3 contains 15 residues. As DNA, the CDR3 is TGCGCCAGCAGCTTGGACAGTCCAAGCAATCAGCCCCAGCATTTT. This translates into CASSLDSPSNQPQHF.

The genes are TRBV19 and TRBJ2-7, with 7 bases matching TRBD2. CDR1 and CDR2 (germline): LNHDA, SQIVND (reference sequence). The CDR3 loop spans 16 amino acids. V shed 5 bases and J 7 bases; nucleotides not matched to a gene: 17. The CDR3 DNA reads TGTGCCAGTAGTCCCCCATGGGGGGGAAATTTAGCTGAGCAGTACTTC. Residues: CASSPPWGGNLAEQYF.

This rearrangement joins TRBV2 to TRBJ1-2; TRBD1 might be the D (5 bases). V dropped 5 bases and J dropped 8 bases, with 12 bases sitting between them. Germline CDR1 SNHLY, CDR2 FYNNEI. CDR3 length equals 12 residues. DNA for the CDR3: TGTGCCAGCAGTTCGGGGGTTAGAGGCTACACCTTC. It yields the protein CASSSGVRGYTF.

This chain joins TRBV6-1 and TRBJ2-7; 12 nucleotides line up with TRBD2. Germline CDR1 MNHNS, CDR2 SASEGT. This CDR3 comprises 18 residues. V lost 4 bases, J lost 7 bases, and 17 bases stayed unmatched. The CDR3 nucleotides are TGTGCCAGCAGTGCCCTAGCGGGAGGGCAAACTGGCGCTGGAGAGCAGTACTTC. It yields the protein CASSALAGGQTGAGEQYF.

The chain couples TRBV28 to TRBJ1-2, with D possibly TRBD1 on 6 matching bases. Germline lookup yields CDR1 MDHEN and CDR2 SYDVKM. The CDR3 has 15 residues. V was shortened by 6 bases and J by 3 bases, with 17 bases between the two germline ends. CDR3 residues: CASSLYRKGDYGYTF. Written as DNA, the CDR3 is TGTGCCAGCAGCCTATACCGCAAGGGGGACTATGGCTACACCTTC.

This chain connects TRBV7-9 to TRBJ2-7, with D unclear. Trimming took 4 bases from V and 2 from J, leaving 18 bases between them. Germline CDR1 SEHNR, CDR2 FQNEAQ (reference sequence). CDR3 length equals 16 residues. This chain's CDR3 is CASSSVSVGRAYEQYF. DNA for the CDR3: TGTGCCAGCAGCTCCGTCTCCGTGGGCCGAGCCTACGAGCAGTACTTC.

This chain links TRBV5-1 with TRBJ2-2; maybe TRBD1 (6 bases). This CDR3 is built from 16 residues. Germline CDR1 SGHRS, CDR2 YFSETQ. V was pared by 0 bases and J by 0 bases, with 9 bases between. CDR3: CASSLGRTANTGELFF. For the CDR3, the DNA is TGCGCCAGCAGCTTGGGAAGGACAGCGAACACCGGGGAGCTGTTTTTT.

The genes are TRBV29-1 and TRBJ2-7; 7 bases are a match to TRBD1. This CDR3 is 14 amino acids long. V gave up 4 bases and J gave up 4 bases; unmatched junction bases: 10. Looked up from germline, CDR1 is SQVTM and CDR2 is ANQGSEA. CDR3 in amino acids: CSVARQGILYEQYF. The CDR3 nucleotides are TGCAGCGTTGCAAGACAGGGCATTCTTTACGAGCAGTACTTC.

The J gene is TRBJ2-3, the V gene TRBV25-1; 9 nucleotides align to TRBD2. CDR1 MGHDK and CDR2 SYGVNS come from the germline V gene. The CDR3 sequence is 15 residues long. V was pared by 2 bases and J by 6 bases, with 6 bases of the junction left unmatched. CDR3 loop: CASSELAGISDTQYF. CDR3 sequence (DNA): TGTGCCAGCAGTGAACTAGCGGGAATCTCGGATACGCAGTATTTT.

V gene TRBV5-6 combines with J gene TRBJ2-7; 9 nucleotides match TRBD1. J gave up 0 bases and V 2 bases, and 3 bases lay outside the gene matches. From germline, CDR1 is SGHDT and CDR2 YYEEEE. The CDR3 loop spans 15 amino acids. Here the CDR3 DNA reads TGTGCCAGCAGCTTCGGGACAGGGAACTCCTACGAGCAGTACTTC. Translation: CASSFGTGNSYEQYF.

The CDR3 sequence is CASSLWGTGGNQPQHF. The CDR3 DNA reads TGTGCCAGCAGTTTATGGGGGACAGGAGGGAATCAGCCCCAGCATTTT. This chain links TRBV28 with TRBJ1-5; 8 bases line up with TRBD1. Germline CDR1 and CDR2: MDHEN and SYDVKM. This CDR3 has 16 amino acids. The J segment lost 4 bases and the V segment lost 0 bases, leaving 5 bases of the junction unmatched.

The CDR3 DNA sequence: TGTGCCAGCAGTCCCACTAGGCCCGAGCAGTACTTC. It specifies CASSPTRPEQYF. This chain joins TRBV28 and TRBJ2-7; possibly TRBD2 for D (5 bases). Trimming removed 5 bases from V and 6 bases from J, with 11 bases in between. In germline, CDR1 is MDHEN, CDR2 SYDVKM. The CDR3 sequence is 12 residues long.

The CDR3 nucleotides read TGTGCCAGCGGTAGGCGGGCCGGGGAGCTGTTTTTT. Amino acids: CASGRRAGELFF. The rearrangement links TRBV27 to TRBJ2-2; D might be TRBD2 (5 bases). The CDR3 runs 12 residues. Looked up from germline, CDR1 is MNHEY and CDR2 is SMNVEV (reference sequence). The V end lost 8 bases, the J end lost 6 bases, and 10 bases lay between the germline ends.

V gene TRBV11-2 combines with J gene TRBJ2-5; 9 bases map to TRBD2. V trimming: 3 bases; J trimming: 5 bases; junction bases outside the gene matches: 7. CDR1 is SGHAT, CDR2 FQNNGV, per germline. The CDR3 is 15 amino acids. The CDR3 nucleotides are TGTGCCAGCAGCTTCGGAGCGGGAGGCGGGGAGACCCAGTACTTC. Translated, it gives CASSFGAGGGETQYF.